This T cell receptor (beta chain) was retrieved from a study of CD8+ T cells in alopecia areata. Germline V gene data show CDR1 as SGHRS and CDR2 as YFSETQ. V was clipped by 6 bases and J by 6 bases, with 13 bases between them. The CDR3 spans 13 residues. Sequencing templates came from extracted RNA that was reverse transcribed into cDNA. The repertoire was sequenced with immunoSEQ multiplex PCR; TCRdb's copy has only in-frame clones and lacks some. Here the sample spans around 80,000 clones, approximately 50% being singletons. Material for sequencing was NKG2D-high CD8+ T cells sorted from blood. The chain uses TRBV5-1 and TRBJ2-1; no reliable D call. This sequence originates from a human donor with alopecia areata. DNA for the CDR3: TGCGCCAGCAAGTTCCAATTGGGCAATGAGCAGTTCTTC. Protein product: CASKFQLGNEQFF.